This TCR beta chain was documented in a study of OX40 agonist ivuxolimab in advanced cancers. Overall study: Cancers in dose escalation were hepatocellular, melanoma, renal cell and head and neck. The mean age was about 57 years, ranging from 23 to 79, with roughly four fifths of participants male.

Trimming left V 1 base short and J 4 bases short, with 12 bases between. CDR1 and CDR2 (germline): SGHDT, YYEEEE. This CDR3 spans 14 amino acids. Measured with immunoSEQ multiplex PCR; TCRdb has only the in-frame clones, and not every one. The sample comprises over 40,000 clones, roughly 86% of which are singletons, and roughly 3.5% rests with the top ten. Sequencing was performed on CD4+ or CD8+ T cells sorted from blood, taken in a trial of the OX40 agonist ivuxolimab. The chain uses TRBV5-6 and TRBJ2-7; TRBD1 or TRBD2 may be the D gene (5 bases each). The TCR comes from an adult with an advanced solid tumor such as melanoma, head and neck, liver or kidney cancer. The CDR3 is CASSLRGRMYEQYF. The CDR3 bases are TGTGCCAGCAGCTTGCGGGGCAGGATGTACGAGCAGTACTTC.